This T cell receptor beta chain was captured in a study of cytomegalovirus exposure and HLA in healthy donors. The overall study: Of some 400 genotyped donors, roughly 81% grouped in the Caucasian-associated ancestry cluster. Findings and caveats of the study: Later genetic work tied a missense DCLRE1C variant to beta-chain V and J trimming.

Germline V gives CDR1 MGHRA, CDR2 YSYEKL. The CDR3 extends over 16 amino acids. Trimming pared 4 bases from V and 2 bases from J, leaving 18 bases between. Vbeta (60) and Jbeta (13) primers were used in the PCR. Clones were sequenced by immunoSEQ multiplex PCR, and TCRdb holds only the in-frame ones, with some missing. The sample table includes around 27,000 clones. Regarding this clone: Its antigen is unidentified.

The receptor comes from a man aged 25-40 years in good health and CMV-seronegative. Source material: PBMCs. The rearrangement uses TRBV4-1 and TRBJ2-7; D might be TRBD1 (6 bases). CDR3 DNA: TGCGCCAGCAGCCTAGATCCCGGGACATTTCCCTACGAGCAGTACTTC. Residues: CASSLDPGTFPYEQYF.